This T cell receptor beta chain was retrieved from a study of blood T cell repertoires in COVID-19. At the level of the study: T cells, B-cell-depleted T cells, or PBMCs provided the cDNA or gDNA that served as material.

This CDR3 contains 16 residues. The ends lost 5 bases at V and 4 bases at J; junction bases unmatched: 11. CDR1 and CDR2 from the germline V gene are MDHEN and SYDVKM. The method was immunoSEQ multiplex PCR; TCRdb's version includes in-frame clones alone and lacks a portion of them. The table shows 270,000 or so clones, with around 86% occurring only once. This TCR came from a woman aged 30 to 39 with active or convalescent COVID-19. Sequences were obtained from peripheral blood. The V call is TRBV28, the J call TRBJ2-5; TRBD1 aligns across 9 bases. The CDR3 nucleotides read TGTGCCAGCAGTCCGAGGGACAGGGCGGGGCCAGAGACCCAGTACTTC. Its translation: CASSPRDRAGPETQYF.